This TCR beta chain was obtained from a study of OX40 agonist ivuxolimab in advanced cancers. Study overall: Patients with hepatocellular carcinoma, melanoma, renal cell or head and neck cancer made up the dose-escalation patients.

As to this clone: The antigen remains undetermined.

Looked up from germline, CDR1 is SGHNT and CDR2 is YENEEA. Trimming took 0 bases from V and 2 from J, leaving 11 bases between them. This CDR3 contains 16 residues. Study-level results: Average numbers of expanded clones were greater in CD8+ T cells than in CD4+. Certain nonresponders additionally had low normalized T-cell clonal expansion. Partial responders dosed at 0.1-3.0 mg/kg displayed clonal expansion ranking among the lowest.

Generated by immunoSEQ multiplex PCR, the TCRdb table keeps only in-frame clones and is missing some. The sample includes tens of thousands of clones, about 90% seen only once; the top ten take approximately 14%. The V gene is TRBV11-3, the J gene TRBJ2-1; D is undetermined. The receptor was derived from an adult with an advanced solid tumor such as melanoma, head and neck, liver or kidney cancer. The source was CD4+ or CD8+ T cells sorted from blood, collected in a trial of the OX40 agonist ivuxolimab. Written as DNA, the CDR3 is TGTGCCAGCAGCTTAGATGCCGGGCTGGCCTACAATGAGCAGTTCTTC. It encodes CASSLDAGLAYNEQFF.